These T cell receptor beta chains were read from a single sample in a study of cytomegalovirus exposure and HLA in healthy donors. Assay used: immunoSEQ multiplex PCR; TCRdb lists only in-frame clones, some missing. This sample has almost 90,000 clones, with around 85% found just once. Sequenced sample: PBMCs. The receptors were sampled from a man aged 35 to 55 in good health and CMV-seropositive. The CDR3 runs from the conserved cysteine through the conserved F or W. D genes are given only for firm matches. Only part of the rows carry a size: once, few, many, or a class if the clone is expanded.

>.|TRBJ1-6|TRBV5-4|14|.
CASSHSGGNSPLHF
TGTGCCAGCAGCCACTCGGGGGGGAATTCACCCCTCCACTTT
>TRBD2|TRBJ2-3|TRBV2|16|.
CASSEGERGFQDTQYF
TGTGCCAGCAGTGAAGGGGAGCGGGGGTTTCAAGATACGCAGTATTTT
>TRBD1|TRBJ1-6|TRBV7-2|14|.
CASSPGTGTSPLHF
TGTGCCAGCAGCCCCGGGACAGGGACTTCACCCCTCCACTTT
>TRBD1|TRBJ1-1|TRBV6-5|15|.
CASSYQDRLNTEAFF
TGTGCCAGCAGTTACCAGGACAGGCTGAACACTGAAGCTTTCTTT
>TRBD1|TRBJ1-6|TRBV5-4|13|.
CASSSAGGSPLHF
TGTGCCAGCAGCTCCGCAGGGGGTTCACCCCTCCACTTT
>.|TRBJ2-6|TRBV19|18|.
CASAATGVFFSGANVLTF
TGTGCCAGTGCGGCGACAGGTGTGTTTTTCTCTGGGGCCAACGTCCTGACTTTC
>TRBD2|TRBJ2-3|TRBV7-9|16|once
CASSFNGGASTDTQYF
TGTGCCAGCAGCTTCAACGGGGGGGCTAGCACAGATACGCAGTATTTT
>.|TRBJ2-1|TRBV5-1|14|few
CASSLAEGGNEQFF
TGCGCCAGCAGCTTGGCGGAGGGGGGGAATGAGCAGTTCTTC
>TRBD1|TRBJ1-4|TRBV10-3|18|.
CAASGDRGGDALNEKLFF
TGTGCCGCCTCGGGGGACAGGGGGGGAGACGCCCTTAATGAAAAACTGTTTTTT
>TRBD1|TRBJ2-7|TRBV4-1|13|.
CASSSRQGREQYF
TGCGCCAGCAGCTCTCGACAGGGGCGCGAGCAGTACTTC
>TRBD1|TRBJ1-5|TRBV5-6|15|once
CASRRWTGSNQPQHF
TGTGCCAGCAGACGGTGGACAGGGAGCAATCAGCCCCAGCATTTT
>TRBD1|TRBJ2-1|TRBV10-1|15|once
CASSQVGTGFDEQFF
TGCGCCAGCTCTCAGGTCGGGACAGGGTTCGATGAGCAGTTCTTC
>.|TRBJ1-4|TRBV5-1|15|.
CASSLGTYENEKLFF
TGCGCCAGCAGCTTGGGGACTTATGAGAATGAAAAACTGTTTTTT
>TRBD2|TRBJ2-1|TRBV5-4|15|once
CASSLGSGTYNEQFF
TGTGCCAGCAGCTTGGGTAGCGGGACCTACAATGAGCAGTTCTTC
>TRBD2|TRBJ2-5|TRBV19|15|.
CASSIASGHQETQYF
TGTGCCAGTAGTATAGCTAGCGGGCACCAAGAGACCCAGTACTTC
>TRBD2|TRBJ2-2|TRBV6-5|16|.
CASSYRTSGSSGELFF
TGTGCCAGCAGTTACCGGACTAGCGGGAGCTCCGGGGAGCTGTTTTTT
>.|TRBJ2-6|TRBV7-9|16|few
CASSLDGTSGANVLTF
TGTGCCAGCAGCCTGGACGGGACATCTGGGGCCAACGTCCTGACTTTC
>.|TRBJ2-5|TRBV7-2|13|.
CASSHDSQETQYF
TGTGCCAGCAGCCATGACAGTCAAGAGACCCAGTACTTC
>.|TRBJ1-1|TRBV18|15|.
CASSPPRGMNTEAFF
TGTGCCAGCTCACCACCTAGGGGGATGAACACTGAAGCTTTCTTT
>TRBD2|TRBJ2-1|TRBV19|15|.
CASSSGSSPYNEQFF
TGTGCCAGTAGTAGCGGGAGCTCCCCCTACAATGAGCAGTTCTTC
>.|TRBJ2-1|TRBV7-8|14|.
CASSWRDSYNEQFF
TGTGCCAGCAGCTGGAGGGACTCGTACAATGAGCAGTTCTTC
>.|TRBJ1-3|TRBV19|15|.
CASSALTATGNTIYF
TGTGCCAGTAGTGCCTTGACAGCCACTGGAAACACCATATATTTT
>TRBD1|TRBJ1-3|TRBV18|16|few
CASSSSTGASGNTIYF
TGTGCCAGCTCATCCTCGACAGGGGCCTCTGGAAACACCATATATTTT
>.|TRBJ2-3|TRBV27|14|.
CASSPEGGTDTQYF
TGTGCCAGCAGTCCCGAGGGGGGCACAGATACGCAGTATTTT
>.|TRBJ2-1|TRBV23-1|16|.
CASSQPCGHSAREQFF
TGCGCCAGCAGTCAACCTTGCGGGCACTCAGCCCGCGAGCAGTTCTTC
>TRBD2|TRBJ2-7|TRBV19|15|.
CASSIRTSGLYEQYF
TGTGCCAGTAGTATCAGGACTAGCGGGCTCTACGAGCAGTACTTC
>TRBD2|TRBJ2-5|TRBV5-1|17|.
CASSPLGTSGIEETQYF
TGCGCCAGCAGCCCCCTGGGGACTAGCGGGATTGAAGAGACCCAGTACTTC
>.|TRBJ1-3|TRBV7-9|13|.
CASSLGGLNTIYF
TGTGCCAGCAGCTTGGGGGGGTTAAACACCATATATTTT
>TRBD1|TRBJ1-6|TRBV14|16|.
CASSQSPGQYNSPLHF
TGTGCCAGCAGCCAGTCCCCGGGACAGTATAATTCACCCCTCCACTTT
>TRBD1|TRBJ2-1|TRBV19|14|.
CASEGRGSYNEQFF
TGTGCCAGTGAAGGCAGGGGGTCTTACAATGAGCAGTTCTTC
>TRBD1|TRBJ2-7|TRBV7-9|14|.
CASSSTKQGKEQYF
TGTGCCAGCAGCTCCACGAAACAGGGGAAAGAGCAGTACTTC
>TRBD2|TRBJ2-5|TRBV10-1|15|.
CASSEGVAGKETQYF
TGCGCCAGCAGTGAGGGGGTAGCGGGCAAAGAGACCCAGTACTTC
>TRBD2|TRBJ2-1|TRBV5-4|15|.
CASSPASGTYNEQFF
TGTGCCAGCAGCCCGGCTAGCGGGACATACAATGAGCAGTTCTTC
>.|TRBJ1-1|TRBV2|12|.
CASSVGRTEAFF
TGTGCCAGCTCCGTGGGGAGGACTGAAGCTTTCTTT
>TRBD1|TRBJ2-2|TRBV7-9|15|.
CASSGDRGGTGELFF
TGTGCCAGCAGCGGGGACAGAGGGGGAACCGGGGAGCTGTTTTTT
>.|TRBJ1-3|TRBV6-5|14|.
CATKTGYSGNTIYF
TGTGCCACCAAAACAGGGTACTCTGGAAACACCATATATTTT
>.|TRBJ1-2|TRBV5-6|15|.
CASSVRQGPVYGYTF
TGTGCCAGCAGCGTTCGCCAGGGGCCAGTCTATGGCTACACCTTC
>.|TRBJ2-1|TRBV10-1|13|.
CASSESGLPEQFF
TGCGCCAGCAGTGAGTCGGGGCTCCCTGAGCAGTTCTTC
>.|TRBJ2-5|TRBV10-2|15|.
CASTSPEGGQETQYF
TGCGCCAGCACATCGCCTGAGGGAGGCCAAGAGACCCAGTACTTC
>.|TRBJ1-1|TRBV19|14|.
CASSPKGSYTEAFF
TGTGCCAGTAGTCCCAAGGGGTCGTACACTGAAGCTTTCTTT
>TRBD1|TRBJ1-6|TRBV5-4|15|.
CASSSGQGLRSPLHF
TGTGCCAGCAGCTCTGGACAGGGCCTCCGGTCACCCCTCCACTTT
>.|TRBJ1-3|TRBV7-9|18|.
CASSFFGGRISSGNTIYF
TGTGCCAGCAGCTTCTTTGGGGGCCGGATAAGCTCTGGAAACACCATATATTTT
>.|TRBJ1-1|TRBV5-4|14|.
CASSHEGVGTEAFF
TGTGCCAGCAGTCACGAAGGGGTTGGTACTGAAGCTTTCTTT
>.|TRBJ2-5|TRBV5-4|15|.
CASSLLQGPKETQYF
TGTGCCAGCAGCCTATTACAGGGACCGAAGGAGACCCAGTACTTC
>TRBD2|TRBJ2-7|TRBV5-1|15|.
CASSVIAGKGYEQYF
TGCGCCAGCAGCGTCATAGCGGGAAAAGGCTACGAGCAGTACTTC
>TRBD2|TRBJ2-3|TRBV7-8|17|.
CASSPIAGVTGADTQYF
TGTGCCAGCAGCCCCATTGCGGGAGTCACCGGCGCAGATACGCAGTATTTT
>TRBD2|TRBJ2-5|TRBV12-5|14|.
CASGAGGSQETQYF
TGTGCTAGTGGAGCGGGGGGTTCTCAAGAGACCCAGTACTTC
>.|TRBJ1-5|TRBV28|15|once
CASSWGDYSNQPQHF
TGTGCCAGCAGCTGGGGGGATTATAGCAATCAGCCCCAGCATTTT
>TRBD2|TRBJ2-1|TRBV10-3|14|.
CAISGLASLDEQFF
TGTGCCATCAGCGGACTAGCGTCTCTGGATGAGCAGTTCTTC
>.|TRBJ1-1|TRBV9|14|.
CASSIGLGGTEAFF
TGTGCCAGCAGCATAGGGTTGGGGGGCACTGAAGCTTTCTTT
>.|TRBJ2-5|TRBV9|14|once
CASSVRDQTGTQYF
TGTGCCAGCAGCGTCAGAGACCAAACGGGGACCCAGTACTTC
>TRBD1|TRBJ2-5|TRBV19|13|.
CASSKQGVGTQYF
TGTGCCAGTAGTAAACAGGGGGTTGGGACCCAGTACTTC
>.|TRBJ2-1|TRBV11-3|16|.
CASSLGFGQTYNEQFF
TGTGCCAGCAGCTTAGGCTTCGGACAGACCTACAATGAGCAGTTCTTC
>.|TRBJ1-2|TRBV25-1|15|.
CASSAPGSTHSGYTF
TGTGCCAGCAGTGCCCCGGGGAGCACTCACTCTGGCTACACCTTC